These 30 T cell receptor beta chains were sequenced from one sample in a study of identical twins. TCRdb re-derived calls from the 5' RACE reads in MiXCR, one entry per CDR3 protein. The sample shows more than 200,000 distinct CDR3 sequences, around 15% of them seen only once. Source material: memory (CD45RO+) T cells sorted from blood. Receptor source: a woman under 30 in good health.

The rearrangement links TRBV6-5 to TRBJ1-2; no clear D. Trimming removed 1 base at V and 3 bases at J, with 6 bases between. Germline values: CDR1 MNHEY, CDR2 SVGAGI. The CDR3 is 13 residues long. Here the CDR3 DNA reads TGTGCCAGCAGTTACTGGACGGACTATGGCTACACCTTC. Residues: CASSYWTDYGYTF.

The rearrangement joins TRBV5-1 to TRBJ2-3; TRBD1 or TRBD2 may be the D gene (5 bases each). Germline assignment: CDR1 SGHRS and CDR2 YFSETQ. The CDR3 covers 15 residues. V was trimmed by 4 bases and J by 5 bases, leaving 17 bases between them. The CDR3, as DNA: TGCGCCAGCAGCCCGGGACCTCCCAAGGGAGATACGCAGTATTTT. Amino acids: CASSPGPPKGDTQYF.

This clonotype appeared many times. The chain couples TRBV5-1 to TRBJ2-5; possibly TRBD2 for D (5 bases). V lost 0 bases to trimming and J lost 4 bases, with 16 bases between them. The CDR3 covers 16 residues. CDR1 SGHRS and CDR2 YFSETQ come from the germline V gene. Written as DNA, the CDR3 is TGCGCCAGCAGCTTGGCGGGATCTAACAGAGGAGAGACCCAGTACTTC. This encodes CASSLAGSNRGETQYF.

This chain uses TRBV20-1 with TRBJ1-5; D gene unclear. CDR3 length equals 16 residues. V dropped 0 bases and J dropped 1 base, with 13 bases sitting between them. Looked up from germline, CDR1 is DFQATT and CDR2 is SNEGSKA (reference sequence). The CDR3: CSARDNGRGSNQPQHF. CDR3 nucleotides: TGCAGTGCTAGAGATAACGGGCGAGGGAGCAATCAGCCCCAGCATTTT.

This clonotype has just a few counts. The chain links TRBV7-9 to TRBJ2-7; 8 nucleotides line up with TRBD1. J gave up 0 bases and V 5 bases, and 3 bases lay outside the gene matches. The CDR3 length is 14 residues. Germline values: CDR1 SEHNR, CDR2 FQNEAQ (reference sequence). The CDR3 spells CASSGTGDSYEQYF. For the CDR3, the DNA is TGTGCCAGCAGCGGGACAGGAGACTCCTACGAGCAGTACTTC.

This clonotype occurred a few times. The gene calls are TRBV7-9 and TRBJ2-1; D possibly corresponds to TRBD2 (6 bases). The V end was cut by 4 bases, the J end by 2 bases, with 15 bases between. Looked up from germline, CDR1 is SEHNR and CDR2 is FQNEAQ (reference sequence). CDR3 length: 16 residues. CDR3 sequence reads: CASSSGGVKAYNEQFF. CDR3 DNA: TGTGCCAGCAGCTCCGGAGGGGTAAAGGCCTACAATGAGCAGTTCTTC.

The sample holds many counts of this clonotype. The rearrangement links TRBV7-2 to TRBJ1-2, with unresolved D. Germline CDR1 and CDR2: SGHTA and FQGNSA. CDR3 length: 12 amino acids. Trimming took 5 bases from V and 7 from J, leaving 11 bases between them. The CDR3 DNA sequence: TGTGCCAGCAGCCCTGAGCTTATTGGCTACACCTTC. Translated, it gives CASSPELIGYTF.

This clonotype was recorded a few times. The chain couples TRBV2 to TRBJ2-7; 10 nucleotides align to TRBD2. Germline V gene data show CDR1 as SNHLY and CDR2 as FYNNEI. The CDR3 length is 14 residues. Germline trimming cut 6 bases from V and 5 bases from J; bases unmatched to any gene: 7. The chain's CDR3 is CASRRLAGLNEQYF. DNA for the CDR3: TGTGCCAGCAGGAGACTAGCGGGCCTTAACGAGCAGTACTTC.

The CDR3, as DNA: TGCAGCGCCAAGTTAGGGGGAACTGGGGCCAACGTCCTGACTTTC. Amino acids: CSAKLGGTGANVLTF. V and J are TRBV29-1 and TRBJ2-6; D might be TRBD1 (6 bases). The CDR3 spans 15 residues. In germline, CDR1 is SQVTM, CDR2 ANQGSEA. Trimming stripped 7 bases from V and 2 bases from J, with 15 bases between.

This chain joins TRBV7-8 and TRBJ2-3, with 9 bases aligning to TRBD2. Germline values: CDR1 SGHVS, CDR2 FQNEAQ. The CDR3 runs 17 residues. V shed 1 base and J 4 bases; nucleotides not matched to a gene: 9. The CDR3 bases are TGTGCCAGCAGCTTAGAAGTGGCGGGCGGGAGGGCAGATACGCAGTATTTT. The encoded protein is CASSLEVAGGRADTQYF.

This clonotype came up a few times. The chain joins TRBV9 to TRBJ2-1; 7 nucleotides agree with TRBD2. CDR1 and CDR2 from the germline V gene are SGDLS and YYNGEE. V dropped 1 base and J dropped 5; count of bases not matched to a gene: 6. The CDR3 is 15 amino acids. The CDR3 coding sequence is TGTGCCAGCAGCGTATTAGCGGGCCCGAACAATGAGCAGTTCTTC. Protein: CASSVLAGPNNEQFF. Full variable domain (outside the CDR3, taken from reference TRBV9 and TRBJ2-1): DSGVTQTPKHLITATGQRVTLRCSPRSGDLSVYWYQQSLDQGLQFLIQYYNGEERAKGNILERFSAQQFPDLHSELNLSSLELGDSALYFCASSVLAGPNNEQFFGPGTRLTVL.

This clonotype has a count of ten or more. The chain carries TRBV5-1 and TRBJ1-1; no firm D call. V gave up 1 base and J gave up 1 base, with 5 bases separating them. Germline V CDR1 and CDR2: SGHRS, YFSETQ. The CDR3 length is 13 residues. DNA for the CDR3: TGCGCCAGCAGCTTGCAGACGAACACTGAAGCTTTCTTT. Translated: CASSLQTNTEAFF.

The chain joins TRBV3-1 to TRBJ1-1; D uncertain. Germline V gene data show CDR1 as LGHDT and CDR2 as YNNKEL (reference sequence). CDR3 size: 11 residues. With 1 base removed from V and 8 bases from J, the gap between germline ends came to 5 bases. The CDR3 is CASSQATEAFF. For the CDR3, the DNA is TGTGCCAGCAGCCAAGCTACAGAAGCTTTCTTT.

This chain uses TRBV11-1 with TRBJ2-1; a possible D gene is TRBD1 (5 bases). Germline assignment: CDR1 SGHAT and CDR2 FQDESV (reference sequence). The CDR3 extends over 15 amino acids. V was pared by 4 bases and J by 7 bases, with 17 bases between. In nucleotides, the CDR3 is TGTGCCAGCAGCTCCGCCGGGCAGGGCGTAAATGAGCAGTTCTTC. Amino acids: CASSSAGQGVNEQFF.

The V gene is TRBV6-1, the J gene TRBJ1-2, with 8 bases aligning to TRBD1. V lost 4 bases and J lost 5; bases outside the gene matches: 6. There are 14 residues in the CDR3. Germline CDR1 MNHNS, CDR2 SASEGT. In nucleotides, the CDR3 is TGTGCCAGCAGTGCTTCGACAGGGGTGTATGGCTACACCTTC. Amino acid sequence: CASSASTGVYGYTF.

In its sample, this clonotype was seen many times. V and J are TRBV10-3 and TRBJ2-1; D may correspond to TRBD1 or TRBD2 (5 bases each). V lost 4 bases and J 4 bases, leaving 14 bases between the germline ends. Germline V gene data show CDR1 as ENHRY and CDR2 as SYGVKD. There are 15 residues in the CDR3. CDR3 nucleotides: TGTGCCATCAGTGCCCGTGGGACGAGTTACAATGAGCAGTTCTTC. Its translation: CAISARGTSYNEQFF.

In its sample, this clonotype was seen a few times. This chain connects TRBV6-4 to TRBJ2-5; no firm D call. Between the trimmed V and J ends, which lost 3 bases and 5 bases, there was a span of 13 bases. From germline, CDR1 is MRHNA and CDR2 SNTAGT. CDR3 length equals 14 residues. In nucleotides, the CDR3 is TGTGCCAGCAGTGAAGATCCCGAGAAGGAGACCCAGTACTTC. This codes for CASSEDPEKETQYF.

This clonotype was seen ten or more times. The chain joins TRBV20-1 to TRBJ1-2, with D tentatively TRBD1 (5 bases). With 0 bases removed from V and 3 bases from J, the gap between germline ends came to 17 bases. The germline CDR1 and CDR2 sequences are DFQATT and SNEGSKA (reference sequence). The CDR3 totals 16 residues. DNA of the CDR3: TGCAGTGCTAGAGATGGGGCCCAGGGCACCCACTATGGCTACACCTTC. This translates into CSARDGAQGTHYGYTF.

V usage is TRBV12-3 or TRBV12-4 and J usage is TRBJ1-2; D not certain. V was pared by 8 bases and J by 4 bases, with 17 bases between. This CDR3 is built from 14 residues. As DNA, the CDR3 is TGTGCCAGCGGGGTAGCGGGGTGGGTCTATGGCTACACCTTC. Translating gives CASGVAGWVYGYTF.

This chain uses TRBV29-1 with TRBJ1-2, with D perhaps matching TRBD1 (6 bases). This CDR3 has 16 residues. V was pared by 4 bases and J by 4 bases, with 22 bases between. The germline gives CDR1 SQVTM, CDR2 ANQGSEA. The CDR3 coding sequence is TGCAGCGTTGTTCTCTCAGGGGCCGACCTTTCCTATGGCTACACCTTC. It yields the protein CSVVLSGADLSYGYTF. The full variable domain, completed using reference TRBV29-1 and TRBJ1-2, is SAVISQKPSRDICQRGTSLTIQCQVDSQVTMMFWYRQQPGQSLTLIATANQGSEATYESGFVIDKFPISRPNLTFSTLTVSNMSPEDSSIYLCSVVLSGADLSYGYTFGSGTRLTVV.

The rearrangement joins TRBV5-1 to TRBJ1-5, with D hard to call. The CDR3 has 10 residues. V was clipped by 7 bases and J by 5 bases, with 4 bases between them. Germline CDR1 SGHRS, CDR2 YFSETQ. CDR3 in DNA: TGCGCCAGCGGTCATCAGCCCCAGCATTTT. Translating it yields CASGHQPQHF.

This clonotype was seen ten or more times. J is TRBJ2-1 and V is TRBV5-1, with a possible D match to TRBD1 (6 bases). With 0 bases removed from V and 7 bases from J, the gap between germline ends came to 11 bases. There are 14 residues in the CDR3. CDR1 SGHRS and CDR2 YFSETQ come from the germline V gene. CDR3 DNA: TGCGCCAGCAGCTTGGCCTCGACAGGTAATGAGCAGTTCTTC. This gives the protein CASSLASTGNEQFF. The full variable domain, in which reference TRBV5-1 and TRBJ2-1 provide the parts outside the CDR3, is KAGVTQTPRYLIKTRGQQVTLSCSPISGHRSVSWYQQTPGQGLQFLFEYFSETQRNKGNFPGRFSGRQFSNSRSEMNVSTLELGDSALYLCASSLASTGNEQFFGPGTRLTVL.

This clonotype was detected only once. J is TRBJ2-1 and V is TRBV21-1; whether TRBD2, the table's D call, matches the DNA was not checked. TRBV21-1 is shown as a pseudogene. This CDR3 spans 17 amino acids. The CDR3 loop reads CASSKFRGRASVNEQFF. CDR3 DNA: TGTGCCAGCAGCAAATTCCGAGGGAGGGCCTCAGTTAATGAGCAGTTCTTC.

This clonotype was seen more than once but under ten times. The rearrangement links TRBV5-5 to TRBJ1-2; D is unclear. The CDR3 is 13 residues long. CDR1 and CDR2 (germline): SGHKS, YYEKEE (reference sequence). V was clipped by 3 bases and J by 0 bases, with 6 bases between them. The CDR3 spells CASSSAANYGYTF. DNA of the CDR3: TGTGCCAGCAGCTCAGCAGCTAACTATGGCTACACCTTC.

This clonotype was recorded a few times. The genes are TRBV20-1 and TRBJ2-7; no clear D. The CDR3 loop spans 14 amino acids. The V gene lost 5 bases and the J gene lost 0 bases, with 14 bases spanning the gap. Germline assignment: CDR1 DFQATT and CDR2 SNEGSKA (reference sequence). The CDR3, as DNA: TGCAGTGCTCAATGGGATCTCGTCTCCTACGAGCAGTACTTC. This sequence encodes CSAQWDLVSYEQYF.

CDR3 bases: TGTGCCAGCAGTTTAGGTCAGAACGCGGGAAAACTGTTTTTT. Translation: CASSLGQNAGKLFF. The rearrangement uses TRBV12-3 or TRBV12-4 and TRBJ1-4; D is uncertain. The CDR3 is 14 residues long. The V gene lost 1 base and the J gene lost 10 bases, with 13 bases spanning the gap.

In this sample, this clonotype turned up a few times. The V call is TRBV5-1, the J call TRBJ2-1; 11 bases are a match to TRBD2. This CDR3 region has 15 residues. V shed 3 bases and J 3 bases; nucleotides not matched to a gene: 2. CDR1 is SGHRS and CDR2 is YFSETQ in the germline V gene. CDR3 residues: CASSSGLADYNEQFF. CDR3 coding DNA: TGCGCCAGCAGCTCGGGACTAGCGGACTACAATGAGCAGTTCTTC.

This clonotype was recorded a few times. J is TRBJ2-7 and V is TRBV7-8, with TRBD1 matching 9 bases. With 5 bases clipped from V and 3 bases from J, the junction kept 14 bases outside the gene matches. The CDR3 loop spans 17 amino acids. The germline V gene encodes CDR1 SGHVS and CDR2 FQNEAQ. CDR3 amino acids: CASSQPATGGFYYEQYF. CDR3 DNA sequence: TGTGCCAGCAGCCAACCGGCGACAGGGGGGTTTTACTACGAGCAGTACTTC.

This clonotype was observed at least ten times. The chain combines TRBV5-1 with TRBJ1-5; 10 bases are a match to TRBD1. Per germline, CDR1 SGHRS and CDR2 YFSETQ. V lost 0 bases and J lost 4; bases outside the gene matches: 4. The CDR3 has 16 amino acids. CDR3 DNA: TGCGCCAGCAGCTTGGATGGGACAGGGGTAAATCAGCCCCAGCATTTT. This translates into CASSLDGTGVNQPQHF. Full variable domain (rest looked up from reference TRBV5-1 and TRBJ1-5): KAGVTQTPRYLIKTRGQQVTLSCSPISGHRSVSWYQQTPGQGLQFLFEYFSETQRNKGNFPGRFSGRQFSNSRSEMNVSTLELGDSALYLCASSLDGTGVNQPQHFGDGTRLSIL.

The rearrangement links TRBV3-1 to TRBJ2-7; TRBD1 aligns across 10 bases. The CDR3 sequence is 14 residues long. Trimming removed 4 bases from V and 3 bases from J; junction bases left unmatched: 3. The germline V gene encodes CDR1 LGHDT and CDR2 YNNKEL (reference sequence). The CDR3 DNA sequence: TGTGCCAGCAGCCGACAGGGGGCGAACTACGAGCAGTACTTC. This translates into CASSRQGANYEQYF.